These 5 T cell receptor beta chains share one sample of origin, sequenced in a study of T cell changes during pregnancy in multiple sclerosis. Measured with immunoSEQ multiplex PCR; TCRdb has only the in-frame clones, and not every one. The data hold around 96,000 clones, with approximately 94% observed a single time. This material consisted of peripheral blood, taken in the third trimester of pregnancy. These receptors originate from a female donor with multiple sclerosis, enrolled in a pregnancy study.

The chain combines TRBV5-1 with TRBJ2-3, with a tentative D call TRBD2 (7 bases). Germline CDR1 and CDR2: SGHRS and YFSETQ. The CDR3 has 15 residues. V was clipped by 1 base and J by 4 bases, with 13 bases between them. This CDR3 reads CASSLSGKGADTQYF. In DNA, the CDR3 is TGCGCCAGCAGCTTGAGCGGGAAGGGGGCAGATACGCAGTATTTT. Combining the CDR3 with reference TRBV5-1 and TRBJ2-3 gives the whole variable domain KAGVTQTPRYLIKTRGQQVTLSCSPISGHRSVSWYQQTPGQGLQFLFEYFSETQRNKGNFPGRFSGRQFSNSRSEMNVSTLELGDSALYLCASSLSGKGADTQYFGPGTRLTVL.

The rearrangement uses TRBV5-1 and TRBJ2-7; tentatively, D is TRBD1 (6 bases). CDR1 and CDR2 (germline): SGHRS, YFSETQ. The CDR3 has 13 amino acids. Trimming shortened V by 1 base and J by 4 bases, and 9 bases separated the two germline ends. The CDR3: CASSLTGKYEQYF. The CDR3 DNA is TGCGCCAGCAGCTTGACAGGGAAATACGAGCAGTACTTC.

The V call is TRBV27, the J call TRBJ2-7; 7 bases map to TRBD1. Germline CDR1 MNHEY, CDR2 SMNVEV (reference sequence). CDR3 length equals 14 residues. With 8 bases clipped from V and 7 bases from J, the junction kept 14 bases outside the gene matches. Here the CDR3 reads CASHRGPEPGEQYF. The DNA for the CDR3 is TGTGCCAGCCACAGGGGCCCGGAACCGGGGGAGCAGTACTTC.

The chain couples TRBV4-3 to TRBJ1-5; no reliable D call. Trimming stripped 1 base from V and 3 bases from J, with 7 bases between. Germline V gene sequence: CDR1 LGHNA, CDR2 YSLEER. The CDR3 runs to 14 residues. The CDR3: CASSQGRFNQPQHF. The DNA for the CDR3 is TGCGCCAGCAGCCAAGGGAGATTCAATCAGCCCCAGCATTTT.

This chain uses TRBV6-5 with TRBJ2-2, with D hard to call. CDR3 size: 15 residues. V lost 2 bases and J lost 7, with 14 bases in between. Germline lookup yields CDR1 MNHEY and CDR2 SVGAGI. As DNA, the CDR3 is TGTGCCAGCAGTTACCAGGCCTCCATGGGCGGGGAGCTGTTTTTT. It specifies CASSYQASMGGELFF.